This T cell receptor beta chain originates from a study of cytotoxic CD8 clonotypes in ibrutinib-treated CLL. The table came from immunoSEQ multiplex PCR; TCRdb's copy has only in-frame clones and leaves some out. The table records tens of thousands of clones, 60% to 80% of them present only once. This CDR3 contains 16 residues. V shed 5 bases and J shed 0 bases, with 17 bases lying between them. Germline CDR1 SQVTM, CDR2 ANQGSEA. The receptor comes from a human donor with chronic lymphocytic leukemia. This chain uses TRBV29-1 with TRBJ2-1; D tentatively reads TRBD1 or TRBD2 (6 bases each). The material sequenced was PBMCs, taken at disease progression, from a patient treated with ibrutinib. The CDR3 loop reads CSVTKRQEGSYNEQFF. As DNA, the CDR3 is TGCAGCGTTACCAAACGACAGGAGGGCTCCTACAATGAGCAGTTCTTC.